The clone carrying this TCR beta chain occurred many times. As yet, its antigen is unknown. J was trimmed by 1 base and V by 4 bases; bases with no gene match: 3. Germline lookup yields CDR1 SGHRS and CDR2 YFSETQ. The length of the CDR3 is 15 residues. These data originate in a study of T cells in Graves' hyperthyroidism and ophthalmopathy. Study-wide results and caveats: Blood samples included most of the expanded thyroid clonotypes exceeding 0.001.

Amplified TCR beta CDR3 regions came from RNA transcripts. First-round RT-PCR of the TCR CDR3 relied on the HTBI primer set. Each CDR3 protein is one row after TCRdb ran MiXCR on the multiplex PCR reads. This table holds 660,000 or so distinct CDR3 sequences, roughly 20% found once. Diagnoses were made from clinical symptoms, serum measures (thyroxine and TRAb), thyroid ultrasound and orbital computed tomography. This clonotype originated in a man aged 25-40 years with Graves' ophthalmopathy. The sequencing sample was made of blood. This chain joins TRBV5-1 and TRBJ1-2, with 11 positions matching TRBD1. The CDR3: CASSRGQGVNYGYTF. In DNA form, the CDR3 reads TGCGCCAGCAGCAGGGGACAGGGGGTTAACTATGGCTACACCTTC.